This is a list of T cell receptor beta chains from one sample in a study of neoadjuvant anti-PD-1 for oral cavity cancer. Generated by immunoSEQ multiplex PCR, the TCRdb table keeps only in-frame clones and is missing some. The sample includes more than 15,000 clones, approximately 68% of them seen just once. The sequences come from PBMCs, collected before nivolumab (anti-PD-1) treatment. The receptors were sampled from a person aged 40 to 85 with oral cavity squamous cell carcinoma. CDR3s include the opening cysteine and the closing phenylalanine or tryptophan. Each record gives: V gene, D gene, J gene, clone size, CDR3 DNA, CDR3 protein. D genes are given only for firm matches. The size of a clone is reported for some rows only, either as once, few or many, or as a class for expanded clones.

V gene: TRBV5-6; D gene: NA; J gene: TRBJ2-1; clone size: NA; CDR3 DNA: TGTGCCAGCAGCTTGGGGCTAGTCGCCTACAATGAGCAGTTCTTC; CDR3 protein: CASSLGLVAYNEQFF
V gene: TRBV4-2; D gene: NA; J gene: TRBJ1-4; clone size: NA; CDR3 DNA: TGTGCCAGCAGCCAAGATCGGAACGCTAATGAAAAACTGTTTTTT; CDR3 protein: CASSQDRNANEKLFF
V gene: TRBV7-9; D gene: TRBD1; J gene: TRBJ2-3; clone size: once; CDR3 DNA: TGTGCCAGCAGCCCCGGGACAGGGGCCAATACGCAGTATTTT; CDR3 protein: CASSPGTGANTQYF
V gene: TRBV7-9; D gene: TRBD2; J gene: TRBJ2-7; clone size: NA; CDR3 DNA: TGTGCCAGCAGCAACTCCGGGACTAGCGGGAGGGACGAGCAGTACTTC; CDR3 protein: CASSNSGTSGRDEQYF
V gene: TRBV30; D gene: NA; J gene: TRBJ1-2; clone size: once; CDR3 DNA: TGTGCCTGGAGCCCACGGGGTGGCTACACCTTC; CDR3 protein: CAWSPRGGYTF
V gene: TRBV19; D gene: TRBD1; J gene: TRBJ1-5; clone size: NA; CDR3 DNA: TGTGCCAGTAGTGGACAGGGAGGTCAGCCCCAGCATTTT; CDR3 protein: CASSGQGGQPQHF
V gene: TRBV25-1; D gene: NA; J gene: TRBJ2-7; clone size: NA; CDR3 DNA: TGTGCCAGCAGGGGAGTACTCACCTACGAGCAGTACTTC; CDR3 protein: CASRGVLTYEQYF
V gene: TRBV29-1; D gene: TRBD1; J gene: TRBJ2-7; clone size: NA; CDR3 DNA: TGCAGCGCGGCGAGCCCGGGACAGGGATCCTACGAGCAGTACTTC; CDR3 protein: CSAASPGQGSYEQYF
V gene: TRBV29-1; D gene: NA; J gene: TRBJ2-7; clone size: few; CDR3 DNA: TGCAGCGTTGATGACGGCACCTACGAGCAGTACTTC; CDR3 protein: CSVDDGTYEQYF
V gene: TRBV14; D gene: NA; J gene: TRBJ1-2; clone size: NA; CDR3 DNA: TGTGCCAGCAGCCAGGTGGCGAGTAGCTACACCTTC; CDR3 protein: CASSQVASSYTF
V gene: TRBV7-7; D gene: TRBD1; J gene: TRBJ2-7; clone size: NA; CDR3 DNA: TGTGCTAGCAGCCAGGGACAGGGCCACGAGCAGTACTTC; CDR3 protein: CASSQGQGHEQYF
V gene: TRBV6-5; D gene: NA; J gene: TRBJ2-7; clone size: few; CDR3 DNA: TGTGCCAGCAGCCGGACGGACAGCCCCTCCTACGAGCAGTACTTC; CDR3 protein: CASSRTDSPSYEQYF
V gene: TRBV14; D gene: NA; J gene: TRBJ1-2; clone size: NA; CDR3 DNA: TGTGCCAGCAGCCATACAGGGTCGGATGGCTACACCTTC; CDR3 protein: CASSHTGSDGYTF
V gene: TRBV5-4; D gene: NA; J gene: TRBJ2-5; clone size: NA; CDR3 DNA: TGTGCCAGCAGCTTTAATGGGGGGGAGACCCAGTACTTC; CDR3 protein: CASSFNGGETQYF
V gene: TRBV5-8; D gene: TRBD1; J gene: TRBJ2-7; clone size: NA; CDR3 DNA: TGTGCCAGCAGCCCCCGGGACAGGTCCCCATTGGAGCAGTACTTC; CDR3 protein: CASSPRDRSPLEQYF
V gene: TRBV6-5; D gene: TRBD2; J gene: TRBJ2-7; clone size: NA; CDR3 DNA: TGTGCCAGCAGTCAGGGAGGTAGCGGGAAAAGAGAGCAGTACTTC; CDR3 protein: CASSQGGSGKREQYF
V gene: TRBV7-9; D gene: NA; J gene: TRBJ1-2; clone size: NA; CDR3 DNA: TGTGCCAGCAGCTTTTCCGGGGGGAATGGCTACACCTTC; CDR3 protein: CASSFSGGNGYTF
V gene: TRBV6-1; D gene: NA; J gene: TRBJ2-7; clone size: NA; CDR3 DNA: TGTGCCAGTCACCCTGGGGACATTCTCCACGAGCAGTACTTC; CDR3 protein: CASHPGDILHEQYF
V gene: TRBV30; D gene: TRBD2; J gene: TRBJ2-2; clone size: few; CDR3 DNA: TGTGCCTGGAAAGGGACTACGAACACCGGGGAGCTGTTTTTT; CDR3 protein: CAWKGTTNTGELFF
V gene: TRBV9; D gene: NA; J gene: TRBJ1-2; clone size: NA; CDR3 DNA: TGTGCCAGCAGCGTATTACCAGAGCACCGGACTCTTAACTATGGCTACACCTTC; CDR3 protein: CASSVLPEHRTLNYGYTF
V gene: TRBV7-8; D gene: TRBD2; J gene: TRBJ2-2; clone size: NA; CDR3 DNA: TGTGCCAGCAGCTTAGTCGCGGGAGGGAACACCGGGGAGCTGTTTTTT; CDR3 protein: CASSLVAGGNTGELFF
V gene: TRBV7-9; D gene: NA; J gene: TRBJ1-1; clone size: NA; CDR3 DNA: TGTGCCAGCAGCTTAGAAGGGAGGGACACTGAAGCTTTCTTT; CDR3 protein: CASSLEGRDTEAFF
V gene: TRBV6-5; D gene: TRBD1; J gene: TRBJ2-7; clone size: NA; CDR3 DNA: TGTGCCAGCATGTCGCAGGGGGCTTCCTACGAGCAGTACTTC; CDR3 protein: CASMSQGASYEQYF
V gene: TRBV2; D gene: TRBD1; J gene: TRBJ1-5; clone size: NA; CDR3 DNA: TGTGCCAGCAGCCAGACAGGGAATCAGCCCCAGCATTTT; CDR3 protein: CASSQTGNQPQHF
V gene: TRBV10-3; D gene: TRBD1; J gene: TRBJ2-1; clone size: NA; CDR3 DNA: TGTGCCATCAGCGGACAGGGGGCTCAATCCTACAATGAGCAGTTCTTC; CDR3 protein: CAISGQGAQSYNEQFF
V gene: TRBV7-9; D gene: TRBD1; J gene: TRBJ1-4; clone size: NA; CDR3 DNA: TGTGCCAGCAGCTTAGCAGGGACAGCGCCTAATGAAAAACTGTTTTTT; CDR3 protein: CASSLAGTAPNEKLFF
V gene: TRBV6-6; D gene: TRBD1; J gene: TRBJ1-5; clone size: NA; CDR3 DNA: TGTGCCAGCAGACCCGGGACAGAGATTAATCAGCCCCAGCATTTT; CDR3 protein: CASRPGTEINQPQHF
V gene: TRBV7-6; D gene: NA; J gene: TRBJ2-1; clone size: NA; CDR3 DNA: TGTGCCAGCAGCCCCCAGGGTTCCTGGGGACAGTTCTTC; CDR3 protein: CASSPQGSWGQFF
V gene: TRBV5-4; D gene: TRBD2; J gene: TRBJ2-7; clone size: NA; CDR3 DNA: TGTGCCAGCAGCTCGACTAGCGGCCCCATAGGCGAGCAGTACTTC; CDR3 protein: CASSSTSGPIGEQYF
V gene: TRBV7-6; D gene: NA; J gene: TRBJ1-4; clone size: NA; CDR3 DNA: TGTGCCAGCAGCTTAGCGACACAGGGAGGTGAAAAACTGTTTTTT; CDR3 protein: CASSLATQGGEKLFF
V gene: TRBV19; D gene: NA; J gene: TRBJ2-5; clone size: NA; CDR3 DNA: TGTGCCAGTAGTACGTGGCGGAAAGAGACCCAGTACTTC; CDR3 protein: CASSTWRKETQYF
V gene: TRBV30; D gene: NA; J gene: TRBJ1-5; clone size: medium-sized; CDR3 DNA: TGTGCCTGGAGTCCGGATGACAATCAGCCCCAGCATTTT; CDR3 protein: CAWSPDDNQPQHF
V gene: TRBV10-3; D gene: TRBD1; J gene: TRBJ1-2; clone size: NA; CDR3 DNA: TGTGCCATCAGTGGCGACAGGGACTACACCTTC; CDR3 protein: CAISGDRDYTF
V gene: TRBV7-2; D gene: TRBD1; J gene: TRBJ2-7; clone size: NA; CDR3 DNA: TGTGCCAGCAGCTTCCGGGACAGCTCTCGGGAGCAGTACTTC; CDR3 protein: CASSFRDSSREQYF
V gene: TRBV10-3; D gene: NA; J gene: TRBJ2-3; clone size: NA; CDR3 DNA: TGTGCCATCAGTGAGCATGTTGACAGTGCGCAGTATTTT; CDR3 protein: CAISEHVDSAQYF
V gene: TRBV30; D gene: NA; J gene: TRBJ1-2; clone size: NA; CDR3 DNA: TGTGCCTGGAGGGAACCCTCCTATGGCTACACCTTC; CDR3 protein: CAWREPSYGYTF
V gene: TRBV29-1; D gene: NA; J gene: TRBJ1-4; clone size: NA; CDR3 DNA: TGCAGCGTCCTTAGGGGTGCTAATGAAAAACTGTTTTTT; CDR3 protein: CSVLRGANEKLFF
V gene: TRBV11-2; D gene: NA; J gene: TRBJ2-6; clone size: NA; CDR3 DNA: TGTGCCAGCACCGGCGGGGCCAACGTCCTGACTTTC; CDR3 protein: CASTGGANVLTF
V gene: TRBV7-9; D gene: NA; J gene: TRBJ1-2; clone size: NA; CDR3 DNA: TGTGCCAGCAGCCGAACAGGTCCCTCGGGCTACACCTTC; CDR3 protein: CASSRTGPSGYTF
V gene: TRBV7-3; D gene: NA; J gene: TRBJ2-6; clone size: NA; CDR3 DNA: TGTGCCAGCAGCAGGGGCTCGGTTGGCTCTGGGGCCAACGTCCTGACTTTC; CDR3 protein: CASSRGSVGSGANVLTF
V gene: TRBV5-1; D gene: TRBD1; J gene: TRBJ1-2; clone size: NA; CDR3 DNA: TGCGCCAGCAGCTTGGGCTCGGGACAGGGGGCATATGGCTACACCTTC; CDR3 protein: CASSLGSGQGAYGYTF
V gene: TRBV6-5; D gene: NA; J gene: TRBJ2-2; clone size: NA; CDR3 DNA: TGTGCCAGCAGTCAAGGGCTCACCGGGGAGCTGTTTTTT; CDR3 protein: CASSQGLTGELFF
V gene: TRBV29-1; D gene: TRBD1; J gene: TRBJ2-7; clone size: NA; CDR3 DNA: TGCAGCGTCCTGGACAGGGGGATCGCCTACGAGCAGTACTTC; CDR3 protein: CSVLDRGIAYEQYF
V gene: TRBV14; D gene: TRBD2; J gene: TRBJ2-5; clone size: NA; CDR3 DNA: TGTGCCAGCAGCCAAGAAATCGATAGCGGGAGGAGGGAGACCCAGTACTTC; CDR3 protein: CASSQEIDSGRRETQYF
V gene: TRBV19; D gene: NA; J gene: TRBJ2-7; clone size: NA; CDR3 DNA: TGTGCCAGTAGAGGGGACCAGGGAGGCGAGCAGTACTTC; CDR3 protein: CASRGDQGGEQYF
V gene: TRBV6-1; D gene: TRBD2; J gene: TRBJ2-3; clone size: NA; CDR3 DNA: TGTGCCAGCAGTGAAGGCAGCGGGAGAAACCTGGATACGCAGTATTTT; CDR3 protein: CASSEGSGRNLDTQYF
V gene: TRBV6-1; D gene: NA; J gene: TRBJ1-3; clone size: few; CDR3 DNA: TGTGCCAGCCTGTCCGGGGTCTCTGGAAACACCATATATTTT; CDR3 protein: CASLSGVSGNTIYF
V gene: TRBV6-6; D gene: TRBD1; J gene: TRBJ2-5; clone size: NA; CDR3 DNA: TGTGCCAGCAGTTATGAAGGGGGCGGTGAGACCCAGTACTTC; CDR3 protein: CASSYEGGGETQYF
V gene: TRBV19; D gene: TRBD2; J gene: TRBJ2-1; clone size: few; CDR3 DNA: TGTGCCAGTAGTATAGGGCGGGCAGGGGTGGCGGGAGGTCCGAACAATGAGCAGTTCTTC; CDR3 protein: CASSIGRAGVAGGPNNEQFF
V gene: TRBV7-8; D gene: TRBD1; J gene: TRBJ2-6; clone size: NA; CDR3 DNA: TGTGCCAGCAGCTCCGGGACAGGGGCTGTTGGGGCCAACGTCCTGACTTTC; CDR3 protein: CASSSGTGAVGANVLTF
V gene: TRBV19; D gene: TRBD1; J gene: TRBJ2-1; clone size: NA; CDR3 DNA: TGTGCCAGTACATTGACAGGGAGACGCAATGAGCAGTTCTTC; CDR3 protein: CASTLTGRRNEQFF
V gene: TRBV2; D gene: NA; J gene: TRBJ1-4; clone size: NA; CDR3 DNA: TGTGCCAGCGGCCTTAGGGAGGTCACTAATGAAAAACTGTTTTTT; CDR3 protein: CASGLREVTNEKLFF
V gene: TRBV7-8; D gene: TRBD1; J gene: TRBJ1-5; clone size: once; CDR3 DNA: TGTGCCAGCAGCCCCCAGGGGGCCGGGAATCAGCCCCAGCATTTT; CDR3 protein: CASSPQGAGNQPQHF
V gene: TRBV7-2; D gene: NA; J gene: TRBJ1-2; clone size: NA; CDR3 DNA: TGTGCCAGCAGCTGGACCACAGGGCCCCAATATGGCTACACCTTC; CDR3 protein: CASSWTTGPQYGYTF
V gene: TRBV30; D gene: NA; J gene: TRBJ2-3; clone size: NA; CDR3 DNA: TGTGCCTGGACCCGCGGGACCTCAGATACGCAGTATTTT; CDR3 protein: CAWTRGTSDTQYF
V gene: TRBV25-1; D gene: NA; J gene: TRBJ2-2; clone size: NA; CDR3 DNA: TGTGCCAGCAGTCCATCCTACAGGGTCGAGGGCACCGGGGAGCTGTTTTTT; CDR3 protein: CASSPSYRVEGTGELFF
V gene: TRBV28; D gene: NA; J gene: TRBJ2-3; clone size: NA; CDR3 DNA: TGTGCCAGCAGTTGGGGAGATACGCAGTATTTT; CDR3 protein: CASSWGDTQYF